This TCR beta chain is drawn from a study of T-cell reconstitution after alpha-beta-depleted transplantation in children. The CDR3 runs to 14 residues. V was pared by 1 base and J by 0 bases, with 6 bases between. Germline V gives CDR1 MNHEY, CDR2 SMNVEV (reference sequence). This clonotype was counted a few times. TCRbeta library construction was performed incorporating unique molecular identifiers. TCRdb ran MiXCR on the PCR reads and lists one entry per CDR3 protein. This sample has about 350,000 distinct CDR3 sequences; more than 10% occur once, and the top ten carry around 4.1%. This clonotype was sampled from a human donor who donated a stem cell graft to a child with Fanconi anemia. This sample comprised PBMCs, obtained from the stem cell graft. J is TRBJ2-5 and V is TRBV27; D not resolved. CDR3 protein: CASSLWPDQETQYF. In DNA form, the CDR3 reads TGTGCCAGCAGTTTATGGCCGGACCAAGAGACCCAGTACTTC.